This entry lists 7 T cell receptor beta chains sequenced from one sample in a study of blood T cell repertoires in COVID-19. Sequenced by immunoSEQ multiplex PCR; TCRdb stores in-frame clones only, minus some. The repertoire consists of around 65,000 clones, with around four fifths occurring once and the leading ten covering roughly 39%. Source material: peripheral blood. The receptors were sampled from a human donor in a cohort sampled during active COVID-19.

The rearrangement links TRBV24-1 to TRBJ2-5; 9 nucleotides align to TRBD2. This CDR3 contains 15 residues. Germline V CDR1 and CDR2: KGHDR, SFDVKD. V was clipped by 3 bases and J by 5 bases; unmatched bases: 6. For the CDR3, the DNA is TGTGCCACCAGTGATCGGCGGGGGGGCTCGGAGACCCAGTACTTC. Its protein is CATSDRRGGSETQYF.

The rearrangement uses TRBV7-2 and TRBJ2-3; the D gene is possibly TRBD1 (6 bases). This CDR3 is 15 amino acids long. Trimming took off 3 bases at V and 0 bases at J, with 10 bases between the two ends. Germline-derived CDR1 and CDR2 are SGHTA and FQGNSA. The CDR3 region is CASSFQQGSTDTQYF. CDR3 DNA sequence: TGTGCCAGCAGCTTCCAACAGGGAAGCACAGATACGCAGTATTTT.

The chain carries TRBV5-1 and TRBJ1-2; D call uncertain. CDR1 and CDR2 from the germline V gene are SGHRS and YFSETQ. Trimming cost V 1 base and J 8 bases, with 15 bases left between them. The CDR3 loop spans 14 amino acids. CDR3 sequence (DNA): TGCGCCAGCAGCTTGTTTAAGTCGGAGGGAGGCTACACCTTC. It is translated as CASSLFKSEGGYTF.

This chain links TRBV7-9 with TRBJ1-1; no definite D call. Trimming stripped 4 bases from V and 2 bases from J, with 8 bases between. CDR3 size: 13 residues. Germline values: CDR1 SEHNR, CDR2 FQNEAQ (reference sequence). CDR3 DNA sequence: TGTGCCAGCAGCTCGGAGATTAACACTGAAGCTTTCTTT. Translated, it gives CASSSEINTEAFF.

Written as DNA, the CDR3 is TGTGCCAGCAGCTCGGACCGCGGGACAGGGGGAACCTATGGCTACACCTTC. Its translation is CASSSDRGTGGTYGYTF. The V call is TRBV11-2, the J call TRBJ1-2; 11 nucleotides line up with TRBD1. CDR1 and CDR2 (germline): SGHAT, FQNNGV. The CDR3 covers 17 residues. V lost 4 bases to trimming and J lost 4 bases; unmatched junction nucleotides: 11.

The rearrangement links TRBV7-2 to TRBJ1-2; maybe TRBD1 (6 bases). The V end lost 6 bases, the J end lost 11 bases, and 19 bases lay between the germline ends. The germline V gene has CDR1 SGHTA and CDR2 FQGNSA. The CDR3 length is 13 residues. CDR3: CASRQLTGTGYTF. Here the CDR3 DNA reads TGTGCCAGCAGACAATTAACAGGGACGGGATACACCTTC.

V is TRBV18 and J is TRBJ2-7; 10 nucleotides line up with TRBD2. This CDR3 is built from 16 residues. V shed 3 bases, J shed 0 bases, and the junction held 5 bases outside the gene matches. Germline CDR1 is KGHSH and CDR2 is LQKENI. CDR3 in amino acids: CASSPYSGGSSYEQYF. The CDR3 DNA reads as TGTGCCAGCTCACCCTATAGCGGGGGGAGCTCCTACGAGCAGTACTTC.